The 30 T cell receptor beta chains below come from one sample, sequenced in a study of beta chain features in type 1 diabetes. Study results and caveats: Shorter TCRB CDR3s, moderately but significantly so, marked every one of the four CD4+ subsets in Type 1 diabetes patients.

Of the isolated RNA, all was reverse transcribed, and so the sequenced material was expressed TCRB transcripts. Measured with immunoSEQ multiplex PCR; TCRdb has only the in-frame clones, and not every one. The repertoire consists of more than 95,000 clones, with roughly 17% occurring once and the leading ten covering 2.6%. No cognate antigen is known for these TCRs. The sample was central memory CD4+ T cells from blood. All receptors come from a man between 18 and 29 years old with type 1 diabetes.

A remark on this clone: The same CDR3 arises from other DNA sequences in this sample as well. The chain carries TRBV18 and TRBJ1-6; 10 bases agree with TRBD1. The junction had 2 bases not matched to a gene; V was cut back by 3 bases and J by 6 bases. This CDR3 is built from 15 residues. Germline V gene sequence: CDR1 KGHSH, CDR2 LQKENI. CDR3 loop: CASSPRDRGNSPLHF. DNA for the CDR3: TGTGCCAGCTCACCTCGGGACAGGGGTAATTCACCCCTCCACTTT.

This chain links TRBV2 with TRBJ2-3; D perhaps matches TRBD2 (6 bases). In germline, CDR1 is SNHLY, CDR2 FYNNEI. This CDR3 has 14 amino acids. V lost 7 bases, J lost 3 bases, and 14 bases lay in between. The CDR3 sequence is CASTIVEGTDTQYF. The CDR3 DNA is TGTGCCAGCACTATCGTGGAGGGGACAGATACGCAGTATTTT.

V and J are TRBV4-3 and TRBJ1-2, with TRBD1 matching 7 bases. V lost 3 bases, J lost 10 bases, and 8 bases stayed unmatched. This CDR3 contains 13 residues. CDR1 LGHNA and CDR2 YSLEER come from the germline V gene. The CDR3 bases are TGCGCCAGCAGCCATCCAGGACAGGCGGACTACACCTTC. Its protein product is CASSHPGQADYTF.

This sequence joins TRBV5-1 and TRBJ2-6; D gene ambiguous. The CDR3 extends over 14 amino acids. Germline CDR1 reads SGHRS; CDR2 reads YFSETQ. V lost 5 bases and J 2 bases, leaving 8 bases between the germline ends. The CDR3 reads CASRAETGANVLTF. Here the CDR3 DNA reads TGCGCCAGCAGAGCTGAGACTGGGGCCAACGTCCTGACTTTC.

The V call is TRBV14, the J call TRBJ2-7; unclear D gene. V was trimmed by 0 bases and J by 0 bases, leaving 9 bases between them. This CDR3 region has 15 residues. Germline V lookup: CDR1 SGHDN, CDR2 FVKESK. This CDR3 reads CASSQDPESSYEQYF. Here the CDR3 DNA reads TGTGCCAGCAGCCAAGACCCGGAAAGCTCCTACGAGCAGTACTTC.

The CDR3 sequence: CAMIRTGFISYEQYF. In DNA form, the CDR3 reads TGCGCCATGATTAGGACAGGATTCATCTCCTACGAGCAGTACTTC. The chain joins TRBV23-1 to TRBJ2-7, with 7 bases aligning to TRBD1. TRBV23-1 is sorted into the ORF group, with uncertain function. This CDR3 region has 15 residues. Unmatched junction bases numbered 12, after V lost 10 bases and J lost 0 bases.

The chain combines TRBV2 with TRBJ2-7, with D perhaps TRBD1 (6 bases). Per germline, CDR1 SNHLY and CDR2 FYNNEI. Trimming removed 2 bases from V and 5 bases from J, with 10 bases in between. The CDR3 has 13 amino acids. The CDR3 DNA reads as TGTGCCAGCAGTGAAATAGAGGGGGACGAGCAGTACTTC. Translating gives CASSEIEGDEQYF.

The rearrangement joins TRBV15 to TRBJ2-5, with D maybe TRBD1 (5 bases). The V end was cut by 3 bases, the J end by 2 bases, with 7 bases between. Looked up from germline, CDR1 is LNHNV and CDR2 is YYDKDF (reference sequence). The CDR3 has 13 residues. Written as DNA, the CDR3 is TGTGCCACCAGCAGTCAGGGACAAGAGACCCAGTACTTC. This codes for CATSSQGQETQYF.

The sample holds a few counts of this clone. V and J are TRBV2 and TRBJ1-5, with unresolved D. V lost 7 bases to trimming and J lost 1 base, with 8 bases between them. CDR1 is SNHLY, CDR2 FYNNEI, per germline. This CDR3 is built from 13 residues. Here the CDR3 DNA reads TGTGCCAGCACGGGGTGGAGCAATCAGCCCCAGCATTTT. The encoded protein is CASTGWSNQPQHF. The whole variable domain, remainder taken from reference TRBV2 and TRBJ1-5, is EPEVTQTPSHQVTQMGQEVILRCVPISNHLYFYWYRQILGQKVEFLVSFYNNEISEKSEIFDDQFSVERPDGSNFTLKIRSTKLEDSAMYFCASTGWSNQPQHFGDGTRLSIL.

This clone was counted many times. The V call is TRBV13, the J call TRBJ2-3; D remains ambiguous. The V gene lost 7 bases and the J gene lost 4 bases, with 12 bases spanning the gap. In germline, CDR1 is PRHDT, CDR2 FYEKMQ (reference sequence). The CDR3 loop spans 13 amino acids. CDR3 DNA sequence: TGTGCCAGCACGCCGCTGAGCGCAGATACGCAGTATTTT. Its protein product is CASTPLSADTQYF. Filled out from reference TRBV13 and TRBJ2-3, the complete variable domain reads AAGVIQSPRHLIKEKRETATLKCYPIPRHDTVYWYQQGPGQDPQFLISFYEKMQSDKGSIPDRFSAQQFSDYHSELNMSSLELGDSALYFCASTPLSADTQYFGPGTRLTVL.

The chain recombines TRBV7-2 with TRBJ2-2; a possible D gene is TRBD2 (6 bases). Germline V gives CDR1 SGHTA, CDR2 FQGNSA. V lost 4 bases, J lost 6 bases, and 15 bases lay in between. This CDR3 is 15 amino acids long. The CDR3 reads CASSSQGLLSGELFF. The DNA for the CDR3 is TGTGCCAGCAGCTCCCAAGGACTATTATCCGGGGAGCTGTTTTTT.

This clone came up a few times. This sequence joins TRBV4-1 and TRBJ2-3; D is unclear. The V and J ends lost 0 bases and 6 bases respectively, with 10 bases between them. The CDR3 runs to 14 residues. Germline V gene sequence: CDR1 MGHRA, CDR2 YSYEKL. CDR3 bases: TGCGCCAGCAGCCAAGATATAAAGGCCGATACGCAGTATTTT. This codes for CASSQDIKADTQYF.

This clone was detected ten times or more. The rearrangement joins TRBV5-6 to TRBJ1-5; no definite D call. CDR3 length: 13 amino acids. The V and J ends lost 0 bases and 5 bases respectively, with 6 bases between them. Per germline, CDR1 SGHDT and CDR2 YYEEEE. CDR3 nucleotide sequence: TGTGCCAGCAGCTTGGGCGGGGATCAGCCCCAGCATTTT. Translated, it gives CASSLGGDQPQHF.

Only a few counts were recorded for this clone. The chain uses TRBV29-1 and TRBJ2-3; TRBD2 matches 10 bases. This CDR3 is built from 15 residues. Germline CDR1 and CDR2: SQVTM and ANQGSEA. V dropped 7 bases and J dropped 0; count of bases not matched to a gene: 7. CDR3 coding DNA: TGCAGCGGCGCCGGGACTAGCGCTAGCACAGATACGCAGTATTTT. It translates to CSGAGTSASTDTQYF.

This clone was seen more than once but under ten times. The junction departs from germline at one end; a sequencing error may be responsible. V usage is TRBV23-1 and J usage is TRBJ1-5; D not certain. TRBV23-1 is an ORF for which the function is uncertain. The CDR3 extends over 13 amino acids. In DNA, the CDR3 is TGCGCCAGCAGGAGGGAGGGCAACCAGCCCCAGCATTTT. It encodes CASRREGNQPQHF.

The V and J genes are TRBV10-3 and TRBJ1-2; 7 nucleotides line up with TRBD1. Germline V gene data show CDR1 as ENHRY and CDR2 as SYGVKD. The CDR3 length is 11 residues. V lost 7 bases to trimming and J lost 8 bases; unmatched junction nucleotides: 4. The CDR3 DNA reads TGTGCCATCACCAGGGGGGACGGCTACACCTTC. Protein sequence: CAITRGDGYTF.

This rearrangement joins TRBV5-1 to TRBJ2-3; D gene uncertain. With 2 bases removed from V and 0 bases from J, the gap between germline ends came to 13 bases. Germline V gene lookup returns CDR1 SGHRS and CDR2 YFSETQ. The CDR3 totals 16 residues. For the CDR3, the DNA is TGCGCCAGCAGCTTCGGTCAGTCCAGGAGCACAGATACGCAGTATTTT. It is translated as CASSFGQSRSTDTQYF.

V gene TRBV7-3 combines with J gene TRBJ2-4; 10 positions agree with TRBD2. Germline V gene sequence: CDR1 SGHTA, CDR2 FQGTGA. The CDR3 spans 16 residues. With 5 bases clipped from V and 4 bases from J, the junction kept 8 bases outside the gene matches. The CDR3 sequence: CASSPFLAGEKNIQYF. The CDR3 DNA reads TGTGCCAGCAGCCCCTTCCTAGCGGGGGAGAAAAACATTCAGTACTTC. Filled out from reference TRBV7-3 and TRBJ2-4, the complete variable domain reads GAGVSQTPSNKVTEKGKYVELRCDPISGHTALYWYRQSLGQGPEFLIYFQGTGAADDSGLPNDRFFAVRPEGSVSTLKIQRTERGDSAVYLCASSPFLAGEKNIQYFGAGTRLSVL.

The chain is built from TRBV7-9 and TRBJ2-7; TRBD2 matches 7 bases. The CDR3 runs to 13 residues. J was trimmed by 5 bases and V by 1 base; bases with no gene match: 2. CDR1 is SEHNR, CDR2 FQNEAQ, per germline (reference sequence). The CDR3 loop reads CASSLDAGDEQYF. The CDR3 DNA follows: TGTGCCAGCAGCTTAGACGCGGGGGACGAGCAGTACTTC.

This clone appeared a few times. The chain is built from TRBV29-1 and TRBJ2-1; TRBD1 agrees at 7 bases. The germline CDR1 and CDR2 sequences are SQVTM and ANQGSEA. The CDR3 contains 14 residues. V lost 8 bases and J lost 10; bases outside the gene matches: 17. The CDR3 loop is CSSTGVSGTDEQFF. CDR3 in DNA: TGCAGCAGTACAGGAGTGAGTGGGACAGACGAGCAGTTCTTC.

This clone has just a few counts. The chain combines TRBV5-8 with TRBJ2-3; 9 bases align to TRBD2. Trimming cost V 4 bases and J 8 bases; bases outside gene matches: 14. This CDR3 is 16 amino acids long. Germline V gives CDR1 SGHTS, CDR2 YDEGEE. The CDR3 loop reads CASSPSLAGPAPTQYF. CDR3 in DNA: TGTGCCAGCAGCCCCAGCCTAGCGGGGCCCGCCCCTACGCAGTATTTT.

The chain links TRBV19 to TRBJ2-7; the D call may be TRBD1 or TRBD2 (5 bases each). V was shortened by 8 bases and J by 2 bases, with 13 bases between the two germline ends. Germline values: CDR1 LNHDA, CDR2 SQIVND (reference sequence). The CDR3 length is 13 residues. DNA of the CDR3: TGTGCCAGTGGGCCCAAGGGACCCTACGAGCAGTACTTC. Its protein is CASGPKGPYEQYF.

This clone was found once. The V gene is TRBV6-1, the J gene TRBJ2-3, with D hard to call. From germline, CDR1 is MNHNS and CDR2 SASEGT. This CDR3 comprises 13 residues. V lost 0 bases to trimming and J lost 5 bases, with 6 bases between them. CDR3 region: CASSEAVGDTQYF. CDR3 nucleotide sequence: TGTGCCAGCAGTGAAGCGGTTGGAGATACGCAGTATTTT.

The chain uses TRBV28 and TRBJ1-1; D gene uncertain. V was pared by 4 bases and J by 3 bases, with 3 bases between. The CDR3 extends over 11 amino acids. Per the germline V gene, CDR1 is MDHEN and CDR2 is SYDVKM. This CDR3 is CASSSYTEAFF. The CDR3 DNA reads TGTGCCAGCAGTTCCTACACTGAAGCTTTCTTT. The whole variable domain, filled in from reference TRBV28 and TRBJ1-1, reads DVKVTQSSRYLVKRTGEKVFLECVQDMDHENMFWYRQDPGLGLRLIYFSYDVKMKEKGDIPEGYSVSREKKERFSLILESASTNQTSMYLCASSSYTEAFFGQGTRLTVV.

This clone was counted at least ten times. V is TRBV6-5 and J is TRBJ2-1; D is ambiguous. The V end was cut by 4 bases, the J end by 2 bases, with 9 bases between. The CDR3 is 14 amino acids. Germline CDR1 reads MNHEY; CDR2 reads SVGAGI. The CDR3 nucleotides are TGTGCCAGCAGTTTCGGAGTTACCTACAATGAGCAGTTCTTC. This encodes CASSFGVTYNEQFF.

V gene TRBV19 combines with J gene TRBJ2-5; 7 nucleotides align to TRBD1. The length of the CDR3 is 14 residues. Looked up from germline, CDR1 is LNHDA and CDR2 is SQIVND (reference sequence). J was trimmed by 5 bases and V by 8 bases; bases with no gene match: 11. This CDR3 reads CASSPGTARETQYF. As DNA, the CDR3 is TGTGCCAGTTCACCCGGGACAGCAAGGGAGACCCAGTACTTC. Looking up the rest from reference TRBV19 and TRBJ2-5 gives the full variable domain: DGGITQSPKYLFRKEGQNVTLSCEQNLNHDAMYWYRQDPGQGLRLIYYSQIVNDFQKGDIAEGYSVSREKKESFPLTVTSAQKNPTAFYLCASSPGTARETQYFGPGTRLLVL.

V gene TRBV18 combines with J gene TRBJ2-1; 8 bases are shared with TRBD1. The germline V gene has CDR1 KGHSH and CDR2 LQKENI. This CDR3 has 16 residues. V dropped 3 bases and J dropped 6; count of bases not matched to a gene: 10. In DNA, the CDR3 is TGTGCCAGCTCACCTCAGGGGGCCACGGTAGGCAATGAGCAGTTCTTC. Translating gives CASSPQGATVGNEQFF.

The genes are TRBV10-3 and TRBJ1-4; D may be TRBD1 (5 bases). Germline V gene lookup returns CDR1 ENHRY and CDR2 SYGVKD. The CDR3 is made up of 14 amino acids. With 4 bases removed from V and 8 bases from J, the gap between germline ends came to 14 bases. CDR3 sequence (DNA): TGTGCCATCAGTGGACAGCCCGGACGGGAAAAACTGTTTTTT. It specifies CAISGQPGREKLFF.

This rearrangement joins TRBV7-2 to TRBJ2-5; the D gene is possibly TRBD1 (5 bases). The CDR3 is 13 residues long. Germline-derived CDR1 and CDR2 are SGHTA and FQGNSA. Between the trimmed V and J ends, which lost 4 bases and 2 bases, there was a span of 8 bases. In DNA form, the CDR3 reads TGTGCCAGCAGCTCTGACAGACAAGAGACCCAGTACTTC. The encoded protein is CASSSDRQETQYF.

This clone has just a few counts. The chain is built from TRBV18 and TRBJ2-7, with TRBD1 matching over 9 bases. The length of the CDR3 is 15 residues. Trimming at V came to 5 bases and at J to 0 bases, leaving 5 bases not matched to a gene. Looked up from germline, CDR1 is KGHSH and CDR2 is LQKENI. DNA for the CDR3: TGTGCCAGCTCATTTGGGACAGGGAGCTCCTACGAGCAGTACTTC. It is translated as CASSFGTGSSYEQYF. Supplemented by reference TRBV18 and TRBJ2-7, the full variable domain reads NAGVMQNPRHLVRRRGQEARLRCSPMKGHSHVYWYRQLPEEGLKFMVYLQKENIIDESGMPKERFSAEFPKEGPSILRIQQVVRGDSAAYFCASSFGTGSSYEQYFGPGTRLTVT.